This T cell receptor (beta chain) stems from a study of T cell responses to AZD1222 COVID-19 vaccine. Study-wide results and limits: Unmutated variant regions reportedly attract nearly half of all spike-specific TCRs. In all cases, repertoires were sampled only after the peak T cell response. A rise in Spike-specific TCR breadth and depth followed two AZD1222 doses. White British donors predominated, females outnumbered males, and clonal diversity was possibly underestimated.

Data came from immunoSEQ multiplex PCR; TCRdb stores just in-frame clones and leaves some out. The sample holds over 65,000 clones, roughly nine tenths seen once. The V gene's germline CDR1 is SQVTM and CDR2 ANQGSEA. The J segment lost 3 bases and the V segment lost 1 base, leaving 7 bases of the junction unmatched. The CDR3 consists of 15 residues. As for this clone: Antigen specificity is unknown.

The TCR sequence derives from an adult in good health. The chain recombines TRBV29-1 with TRBJ2-7; the match to TRBD2 covers 9 bases. Sequencing used peripheral blood, obtained on day 0 of MenACWY control vaccination. CDR3 DNA: TGCAGCGTTGAAGGCGGGCGGGAGGGCCTCTACGAGCAGTACTTC. It translates to CSVEGGREGLYEQYF.